This T cell receptor (beta chain) was obtained from a study of PD-1 blockade in classical Hodgkin lymphoma. Findings and limits, study-wide: The study found that TCR diversity rose significantly by C4D1 in CD4+ but not CD8+ cells. Relapsed/refractory patients reportedly had the lowest baseline TCR diversity, below newly diagnosed patients, who were below healthy donors.

Points on this clone: Its target is not known.

The assay was immunoSEQ multiplex PCR, and TCRdb's table has in-frame clones only and misses some. The sample comprises about 96,000 clones, roughly 91% of which are singletons, and roughly 2.1% rests with the top ten. V lost 1 base to trimming and J lost 8 bases, with 3 bases between them. The CDR3 extends over 11 amino acids. CDR1 and CDR2 (germline): MDHEN, SYDVKM. Time point reported: cycle 4 day 1 (C4D1), after six to seven weeks of nivolumab. Each patient's relapse followed autologous stem cell transplantation, and brentuximab vedotin exposure varied. The starting material was peripheral blood mononuclear cells (PBMCs), obtained before the fourth cycle of nivolumab. V usage is TRBV28 and J usage is TRBJ2-4; D is unresolved. The source is a human donor with classical Hodgkin lymphoma. This CDR3 is CASSLFDIQYF. CDR3 bases: TGTGCCAGCAGTTTATTCGACATTCAGTACTTC.